These T cell receptor beta chains were read from a single sample in a study of blood T cell repertoires in COVID-19. Generated by immunoSEQ multiplex PCR, the TCRdb table keeps only in-frame clones and is missing some. The repertoire has roughly 15,000 clones, about 80% of them found once; the top ten carry roughly 15%. The sequenced sample was peripheral blood. The receptors originated from a human donor in a cohort sampled during active COVID-19. The CDR3 runs from the conserved cysteine through the conserved F or W. Each record gives: D gene, V gene, clone size, J gene, CDR3 protein, CDR3 DNA. The D gene is left open where the match is weak. Clone size is not always given. Where it is, it says once, few, many or a class for expanded clones.

TRBD2	TRBV9	once	TRBJ2-1	CASSVAPSGLYNEQFF	TGTGCCAGCAGCGTAGCTCCTAGCGGACTCTACAATGAGCAGTTCTTC
NA	TRBV11-2	NA	TRBJ1-1	CASSPRVNTEAFF	TGTGCCAGCAGTCCCAGGGTTAACACTGAAGCTTTCTTT
NA	TRBV7-2	NA	TRBJ2-1	CASSLDSNEQFF	TGTGCCAGCAGCCTTGATAGCAATGAGCAGTTCTTC
NA	TRBV24-1	NA	TRBJ1-5	CATSGAGFNQPQHF	TGTGCCACCAGTGGGGCAGGGTTTAATCAGCCCCAGCATTTT
TRBD2	TRBV13	NA	TRBJ2-7	CASSPGLAGTYEQYF	TGTGCCAGCAGCCCGGGACTAGCGGGAACCTACGAGCAGTACTTC
NA	TRBV10-3	NA	TRBJ1-1	CAISESKRRSRTEAFF	TGTGCCATCAGTGAGTCGAAAAGGAGATCGAGAACTGAAGCTTTCTTT
NA	TRBV27	NA	TRBJ2-3	CASSFRGGTQYF	TGTGCCAGCAGTTTCCGTGGGGGCACGCAGTATTTT
TRBD2	TRBV11-2	NA	TRBJ2-5	CASSLVGGPLETQYF	TGTGCCAGCAGCTTAGTGGGAGGGCCACTCGAGACCCAGTACTTC
NA	TRBV5-6	NA	TRBJ2-5	CASSSTGPWGETQYF	TGTGCCAGCAGCTCGACAGGCCCCTGGGGAGAGACCCAGTACTTC
TRBD1	TRBV28	NA	TRBJ1-4	CASRSPGTGGEKLFF	TGTGCCAGCAGGTCCCCCGGGACAGGGGGAGAAAAACTGTTTTTT
TRBD2	TRBV9	few	TRBJ2-5	CASSVGPWTSGRTQETQYF	TGTGCCAGCAGCGTAGGGCCTTGGACTAGCGGGAGAACCCAAGAGACCCAGTACTTC
TRBD1	TRBV11-2	NA	TRBJ2-1	CASSITLGTGGNEQFF	TGTGCCAGCAGCATTACTCTCGGGACAGGGGGCAATGAGCAGTTCTTC
NA	TRBV5-1	NA	TRBJ2-3	CASSLTAVSTDTQYF	TGCGCCAGCAGCTTGACGGCGGTAAGCACAGATACGCAGTATTTT
TRBD1	TRBV3-1/TRBV3-2	NA	TRBJ2-5	CASTKGEGASQETQYF	TGTGCCAGCACCAAGGGAGAGGGGGCTAGCCAAGAGACCCAGTACTTC
TRBD1	TRBV19	NA	TRBJ1-6	CASSIGGGTVGTIYNSPLHF	TGTGCCAGTAGTATAGGGGGCGGGACAGTTGGTACTATTTATAATTCACCCCTCCACTTT
NA	TRBV19	NA	TRBJ1-6	CASSMGEVRSSPLHF	TGTGCCAGTAGTATGGGTGAGGTGCGCAGTTCACCCCTCCACTTT
NA	TRBV5-6	few	TRBJ2-5	CASSSTKQGPGETQYF	TGTGCCAGCAGCTCTACTAAACAGGGTCCCGGAGAGACCCAGTACTTC
TRBD2	TRBV5-1	NA	TRBJ2-7	CASSLETSPSLGTYF	TGCGCCAGCAGCTTGGAGACTAGCCCTTCACTTGGAACGTACTTC
TRBD1	TRBV2	NA	TRBJ1-1	CASSRQGRGLVAEAFF	TGTGCCAGCAGCCGACAGGGTAGGGGTCTCGTCGCTGAAGCTTTCTTT
NA	TRBV29-1	NA	TRBJ1-4	CSARTAATNEKLFF	TGCAGCGCCCGGACAGCTGCAACTAATGAAAAACTGTTTTTT
NA	TRBV27	once	TRBJ2-2	CASSLLATNTGELFF	TGTGCCAGCAGTTTATTGGCAACGAACACCGGGGAGCTGTTTTTT
NA	TRBV27	NA	TRBJ2-1	CASSLAVPPFGGQFF	TGTGCCAGCAGTTTAGCGGTGCCTCCCTTCGGGGGGCAGTTCTTC
NA	TRBV5-6	few	TRBJ2-2	CASSVGANTGELFF	TGTGCCAGCAGCGTGGGGGCTAACACCGGGGAGCTGTTTTTT
NA	TRBV2	NA	TRBJ2-3	CASSLTRSTDTQYF	TGTGCCAGCAGTCTGACTAGGAGCACAGATACGCAGTATTTT
TRBD1	TRBV6-4	NA	TRBJ2-1	CASSAGTEDNEQFF	TGTGCCAGCAGCGCCGGGACAGAAGACAATGAGCAGTTCTTC
NA	TRBV19	NA	TRBJ2-1	CASSIGRGTYNEQFF	TGTGCCAGTAGTATTGGTAGGGGAACCTACAATGAGCAGTTCTTC
TRBD1	TRBV5-6	NA	TRBJ1-1	CASSLQGARTEAFF	TGTGCCAGCAGCTTGCAGGGGGCGCGCACTGAAGCTTTCTTT
TRBD1	TRBV4-1	NA	TRBJ1-2	CASSQGDRPNYGYTF	TGCGCCAGCAGCCAAGGGGACAGGCCTAACTATGGCTACACCTTC
NA	TRBV28	NA	TRBJ1-4	CASSLMGRDGRGGLFF	TGTGCCAGCAGTTTAATGGGTAGGGACGGGAGAGGAGGACTGTTTTTT
NA	TRBV5-4	once	TRBJ2-7	CASSVDGSSYEQYF	TGTGCCAGCAGCGTGGACGGTAGCTCCTACGAGCAGTACTTC
NA	TRBV12-2	once	TRBJ2-1	CASRFISGRNEQFF	TGTGCAAGTCGCTTTATAAGCGGGAGAAATGAGCAGTTCTTC
NA	TRBV7-9	NA	TRBJ2-3	CASSESLGAVTDTQYF	TGTGCCAGCAGCGAATCACTTGGGGCCGTCACAGATACGCAGTATTTT
NA	TRBV5-1	NA	TRBJ1-2	CASSLEGSYGYTF	TGCGCCAGCAGCTTGGAGGGGTCCTATGGCTACACCTTC
TRBD2	TRBV3-1/TRBV3-2	NA	TRBJ2-5	CASSPGRTSGMAQYF	TGTGCCAGCAGCCCGGGAAGGACTAGCGGGATGGCCCAGTACTTC
NA	TRBV5-6	NA	TRBJ2-4	CASSPEDKNIQYF	TGTGCCAGCAGCCCGGAGGACAAAAACATTCAGTACTTC
TRBD1	TRBV28	NA	TRBJ1-2	CASSLIGTAGYTF	TGTGCCAGCAGTTTAATTGGGACAGCTGGCTACACCTTC
TRBD2	TRBV5-1	NA	TRBJ2-1	CASSFSGTSYNEQFF	TGCGCCAGCAGCTTCTCCGGGACTAGCTACAATGAGCAGTTCTTC
NA	TRBV9	NA	TRBJ2-5	CASSVNRGEETQYF	TGTGCCAGCAGCGTAAATCGCGGGGAGGAGACCCAGTACTTC
NA	TRBV18	few	TRBJ2-7	CASSPRGAGAGEQYF	TGTGCCAGCTCACCTCGGGGGGCGGGGGCTGGCGAGCAGTACTTC
NA	TRBV7-2	NA	TRBJ2-7	CASRRLGRGSEQYF	TGTGCCAGCCGGCGCCTTGGCAGGGGTAGCGAGCAGTACTTC
NA	TRBV3-1/TRBV3-2	few	TRBJ1-1	CASSRGGNTEAFF	TGTGCCAGCAGCCGCGGGGGTAACACTGAAGCTTTCTTT